This TCR beta chain emerged from a study of a mutant IDH1 vaccine in newly diagnosed glioma. Looking at the study overall: With temozolomide cycles, or 4-6 weeks after radiotherapy alone, vaccination was started. Receipt of radiotherapy, temozolomide, or both preceded the study, and most received both. Averaging around 42 years of age, treated patients were around 60% male and 37.5% female.

In the case of this clone: The antigen is undetermined.

Time point in this sample: week 23, last vaccination. With topical imiquimod, each dose of the vaccine consisted of 300 ug of mutant IDH1 20-mer peptide. TCRdb's table, derived via immunoSEQ multiplex PCR, lists solely in-frame clones and lacks some. The data show tens of thousands of clones, around 87% seen once. Specimen: PBMCs, collected from a glioma patient whose treatment included an IDH1 peptide vaccine. The receptor was isolated from a man in his forties with glioma.

Here the CDR3 DNA reads TGCGCCAGCAGCCGAGAGAAGGAGGGGCATACGCAGTATTTT. This sequence encodes CASSREKEGHTQYF. This chain joins TRBV4-3 and TRBJ2-3; D is perhaps TRBD2 (6 bases). V was pared by 4 bases and J by 7 bases, with 15 bases between. The CDR3 contains 14 residues. Germline V gene sequence: CDR1 LGHNA, CDR2 YSLEER.